This TCR beta chain was found in a study of blood T cell repertoires in COVID-19 (dated by TCRdb to 2018 to 2021). Broadly, across the study: The collaborator samples originated in the United States, Italy and Spain and spanned the acute and convalescent phases of COVID-19. The material from the prospective study consisted of cDNA or gDNA derived from T cells, B-cell-depleted T cells, or PBMCs. The dataset comprised deeply sampled blood TCRbeta repertoires from subjects exposed to, actively infected with, or recovered from COVID-19. The repertoires were made available in a free public database intended to serve as a resource for research on the immune response to SARS-CoV-2. Samples came from the ongoing ImmuneRACE study (first 160 participants) plus 1,254 subjects from 6 global collaborators. The sample metadata nearly always contained a de-identified subject ID, COVID-19 status, age in years and sex. Where available, HLA class I and class II types were obtained from metadata supplied by the sample provider rather than from assay-based typing. Results and caveats for the whole study, not just this receptor: How much clinical and demographic metadata was included differed by source and by participant, and the metadata was provided uncurated.

TCRbeta CDR3 regions were amplified from genomic DNA by means of the immunoSEQ Assay, a bias-controlled multiplex PCR. The paper's data handling went like this. The number of nucleated cells in each sample was estimated by amplification of reference gene primers within the assay. To quantify the absolute abundance of each unique TCRbeta CDR3 rearrangement, sequence reads were collapsed and filtered. For each sample, productive Simpson clonality was calculated as the square root of Simpson's diversity index across productive rearrangements. As stored in TCRdb, this immuneACCESS dataset retains in-frame rearrangements with V and J assigned. A fraction of the clones does not appear; measured against another copy, unresolved V genes explain less than half of the discrepancy, and the remainder lacks a known reason. V and J calls and clone size are given by that table; D and trimming were obtained from the DNA. The sample contains some 290,000 clones, about 90% of them found a single time. 2.5% to 3.5% of the sample is taken by the ten largest.

This clone was seen a single time. No cognate antigen has been identified for it. The input lacks base qualities; no much larger clone sits a single base away. Reading the germline V gene gives CDR1 MGHDK and CDR2 SYGVNS. The germline V end is reduced by 0 bases and the J end by 0 bases; junction bases left unmatched: 4. The CDR3 has 17 amino acids, counting the end cysteine and phenylalanine. The CDR3 DNA has 51 bases and is translated from base 1. One collaborating source in Seattle enrolled patients while the patients were actively infected and followed the patients over time throughout the course of disease. Whole blood was collected in K2EDTA tubes by collaborating institutions according to the institutions' own protocols. For TCRbeta analysis, collaborator samples were shipped as frozen whole blood, as isolated PBMCs, or as DNA extracted from either sample type.

Recombination joined TRBV25-1 with TRBJ1-3; the junction holds 8 bases that match TRBD1. The sequenced material came from peripheral blood. This TCR came from a woman between 25 and 40 years old with COVID-19, enrolled during active disease. The DNA sequence is as follows: TGTGCCAGCAGTGAATACTTCGGACAGGGCTCTGGAAACACCATATATTTT. The encoded protein is CASSEYFGQGSGNTIYF.